This T cell receptor (beta chain) is from a study of T cells in Graves' hyperthyroidism and ophthalmopathy. Study findings and constraints: Most expanded thyroid clonotypes above 0.001 also appeared in blood.

RNA transcripts provided the source from which TCR beta CDR3 regions were amplified. The HTBI primer set served for first-round RT-PCR of the TCR CDR3. TCRdb itself ran the multiplex PCR reads through MiXCR, one entry per CDR3 protein. This table has about 560,000 distinct CDR3 sequences, around 16% appearing once. The CDR3 is made up of 13 amino acids. The V gene lost 7 bases and the J gene lost 2 bases, with 11 bases spanning the gap. Germline loops: CDR1 SNHLY, CDR2 FYNNEI. This clonotype was observed at least ten times. The antigen remains unidentified. This chain links TRBV2 with TRBJ1-1; D might be TRBD1 (5 bases). This receptor was taken from a woman in her twenties or thirties with Graves' hyperthyroidism. Sequenced: blood. As DNA, the CDR3 is TGTGCCAGCATTCCGGGACGTAACACTGAAGCTTTCTTT. Protein sequence: CASIPGRNTEAFF.